Presented here are 16 T cell receptor beta chains from one specimen sequenced in a study of T cell repertoires in ileal Crohn's disease. The data were produced by immunoSEQ multiplex PCR, yet TCRdb's version contains in-frame clones alone and is incomplete. The table lists 14,000 or so clones, under 80% of them singletons. Sequencing was carried out using ileal tissue. These receptors were collected from an adult with Crohn's disease.

V and J are TRBV19 and TRBJ1-5, with D possibly matching TRBD1 (6 bases). The CDR3 runs 16 residues. V lost 6 bases and J 2 bases, leaving 17 bases between the germline ends. The germline CDR1 and CDR2 sequences are LNHDA and SQIVND (reference sequence). For the CDR3, the DNA is TGTGCCAGTAGGTATGGGGGCCCCCGGGGCAATCAGCCCCAGCATTTT. It is translated as CASRYGGPRGNQPQHF.

V and J are TRBV12-5 and TRBJ2-1; TRBD2 is a possible D gene (6 bases). Germline CDR1 is LGHNT and CDR2 is FRNRAP. CDR3 length: 14 residues. V gave up 5 bases and J gave up 6 bases, with 14 bases separating them. CDR3 coding DNA: TGTGCTAGTGGTCCAGGACTAAAATTCAATGAGCAGTTCTTC. The encoded protein is CASGPGLKFNEQFF.

V and J are TRBV14 and TRBJ1-1, with 8 bases fitting TRBD1. The CDR3 extends over 14 amino acids. Germline CDR1 is SGHDN and CDR2 is FVKESK. After removal of 3 bases from V and 5 bases from J, the junction contained 5 bases not matched to a gene. The CDR3 nucleotides read TGTGCCAGCAGCCATACGACAGGGGTAACTGAAGCTTTCTTT. The encoded protein is CASSHTTGVTEAFF.

Concerning this clone itself: Lacking the conserved final phenylalanine or tryptophan, this CDR3 likely reflects a read error. The V and J genes are TRBV15 and TRBJ1-2; D may be TRBD1 (5 bases). The CDR3 extends over 14 amino acids. Germline V CDR1 and CDR2: LNHNV, YYDKDF (reference sequence). V shed 2 bases and J shed 6 bases, with 13 bases lying between them. Here the CDR3 reads CATSRSRETHGYTL. CDR3 in DNA: TGTGCCACCAGCAGATCCAGGGAAACGCATGGCTACACCCTC.

The chain joins TRBV5-6 to TRBJ1-1, with TRBD1 as a possible D gene (5 bases). Trimming stripped 4 bases from V and 4 bases from J, with 17 bases between. CDR1 is SGHDT and CDR2 is YYEEEE in the germline V gene. The CDR3 is 15 residues long. In nucleotides, the CDR3 is TGTGCCAGCAGCCTGCCGGACACTCCGGGCACTGAAGCTTTCTTT. It translates to CASSLPDTPGTEAFF.

Of note for this clone: This sample also contains other DNA sequences that code for the same CDR3. The chain has TRBV19 and TRBJ1-2, with D possibly TRBD1 on 5 matching bases. Germline V lookup: CDR1 LNHDA, CDR2 SQIVND (reference sequence). The CDR3 covers 14 residues. V was pared by 2 bases and J by 2 bases, with 9 bases between. The DNA for the CDR3 is TGTGCCAGTAGTATACTCGACAGAAACTATGGCTACACCTTC. Its protein is CASSILDRNYGYTF.

The chain joins TRBV19 to TRBJ1-1; no reliable D call. The CDR3 consists of 15 residues. Trimming stripped 5 bases from V and 0 bases from J, with 13 bases between. The germline V gene has CDR1 LNHDA and CDR2 SQIVND (reference sequence). The CDR3 sequence is CASSPPGRVNTEAFF. Written as DNA, the CDR3 is TGTGCCAGTAGTCCCCCCGGGCGGGTGAACACTGAAGCTTTCTTT.

In regard to this clone: This sample includes further DNA sequences coding for the same CDR3. CDR3 sequence: CASSPGQGAYEQYF. In DNA, the CDR3 is TGTGCCAGCAGCCCCGGACAGGGAGCCTACGAGCAGTACTTC. This sequence joins TRBV9 and TRBJ2-7; TRBD1 agrees at 8 bases. J lost 2 bases, V lost 4 bases, and 5 bases had no gene match. The CDR3 is 14 residues long. Germline CDR1 reads SGDLS; CDR2 reads YYNGEE.

The chain has TRBV7-2 and TRBJ2-7; 7 bases match TRBD1. The V gene's germline CDR1 is SGHTA and CDR2 FQGNSA. The ends lost 5 bases at V and 2 bases at J; junction bases unmatched: 3. The CDR3 length is 13 residues. The CDR3 DNA is TGTGCCAGCAGCAAGGACAGGACCTACGAGCAGTACTTC. As protein: CASSKDRTYEQYF.

As to this clone: A junction boundary mismatches the germline segment, possibly from a read error. J is TRBJ2-1 and V is TRBV20-1, with TRBD2 matching 13 bases. Germline V CDR1 and CDR2: DFQATT, SNEGSKA (reference sequence). The CDR3 has 11 amino acids. CDR3 amino acids: CSARGTSGGVF. The CDR3 region has the DNA TGCAGTGCTAGAGGAACTAGCGGGGGGGTCTTC.

In DNA, the CDR3 is TGTGCCAGCACCTACGACAGGAACACTGAAGCTTTCTTT. It is translated as CASTYDRNTEAFF. The rearrangement uses TRBV2 and TRBJ1-1; weak D call: TRBD1 (5 bases). The V end lost 7 bases, the J end lost 1 base, and 10 bases lay between the germline ends. In germline, CDR1 is SNHLY, CDR2 FYNNEI. The CDR3 loop spans 13 amino acids.

The CDR3, as DNA: TGTGCCAGCAGTTACTCCGGACTCGGAGGGACCTACGAGCAGTACTTC. Its protein is CASSYSGLGGTYEQYF. This chain connects TRBV6-5 to TRBJ2-7; D is possibly TRBD2 (6 bases). Germline loops: CDR1 MNHEY, CDR2 SVGAGI. The CDR3 is 16 residues long. Trimming pared 0 bases from V and 2 bases from J, leaving 14 bases between.

The chain links TRBV29-1 to TRBJ1-1, with 9 bases identical to TRBD1. Germline lookup yields CDR1 SQVTM and CDR2 ANQGSEA. V shed 3 bases and J 6 bases; nucleotides not matched to a gene: 11. The CDR3 contains 15 residues. CDR3 residues: CSVDTPGQGWAEAFF. The DNA for the CDR3 is TGCAGCGTTGATACCCCGGGACAGGGCTGGGCTGAAGCTTTCTTT.

The chain carries TRBV5-4 and TRBJ1-2, with 8 nucleotides matching TRBD1. With V trimmed by 4 bases and J by 4 bases, 6 bases remained unmatched. The CDR3 covers 14 residues. The V gene's germline CDR1 is SGHNT and CDR2 YYREEE (reference sequence). This chain's CDR3 is CASSPPQGAYGYTF. The CDR3 DNA follows: TGTGCCAGCAGCCCCCCGCAGGGGGCCTATGGCTACACCTTC.

The V gene is TRBV6-1, the J gene TRBJ2-2, with 9 nucleotides matching TRBD1. In germline, CDR1 is MNHNS, CDR2 SASEGT. The CDR3 is made up of 15 amino acids. V lost 6 bases, J lost 4 bases, and 6 bases stayed unmatched. In DNA, the CDR3 is TGTGCCAGCAGGGGCGGACAGGGGAGCACCGGGGAGCTGTTTTTT. As protein: CASRGGQGSTGELFF.

The genes are TRBV6-1 and TRBJ2-1; TRBD2 is a possible D gene (5 bases). From germline, CDR1 is MNHNS and CDR2 SASEGT. The CDR3 has 15 residues. Trimming removed 1 base from V and 8 bases from J, with 15 bases in between. This chain's CDR3 is CASSEGTGGFYEQFF. The CDR3 DNA reads as TGTGCCAGCAGTGAAGGGACGGGCGGGTTCTATGAGCAGTTCTTC.